Reported below is one TCR beta chain. The clone's antigen remains unknown. Per-base quality was not reported, and no clone a single base away is much larger than it. The library came from the immunoSEQ multiplex PCR assay. To provide template for TCR sequencing, every sample had RNA extracted and reverse transcribed into cDNA. SuperScript III was used to make first-strand cDNA, primed with a 2:1 mix of oligo-dT and random hexamers. A synthetic immune receptor repertoire was used to measure amplification bias, and any remaining bias was corrected computationally. From the authors' description of their analysis: Raw reads were preprocessed to remove errors, and CDR3 was defined by IMGT conventions from the conserved cysteine to phenylalanine. Clonality was computed by normalizing Shannon entropy by log2 of the number of productive unique TCRs and subtracting the result from 1. CD4 or CD8 identity of scalp clones was inferred by cross-referencing scalp TCRbeta sequences with sorted blood CD4 and CD8 repertoires. TCRdb holds this immuneACCESS table with in-frame rearrangements only. Some clones are missing; in checked studies, unresolved V genes explain under half, and the rest has no known cause. V, J and clone size are those of that table, while D and trimming were read from the DNA. The sample contains about 180,000 clones, around three fifths of them found a single time. Under 15% of the sample is in the top ten clones.

This sample was taken from a study of CD8+ T cells in alopecia areata (dated by TCRdb to 2016 to 2018). For the study in its entirety: Treated patients were enrolled in an open-label pilot trial of oral tofacitinib at 5 to 10 mg twice daily for moderate-to-severe alopecia areata. Patients received tofacitinib for 6 to 18 months and were then followed off drug for 6 months to check for delayed response and recurrence. In both human patients and the C3H/HeJ mouse model, the study applied high-throughput TCRbeta sequencing to look at T cell clonal expansion in alopecia areata. Human TCRbeta sequencing covered scalp tissue and sorted CD4+ and CD8+ peripheral blood T cells from patchy and totalis/universalis alopecia areata patients and healthy controls. Biopsies were taken from tofacitinib-treated patients at baseline and again at 4 and 24 weeks into treatment, and several of those patients also had a later scalp biopsy. Scalp clonality was compared across normal scalp (n=4), patchy alopecia areata scalp (n=8), and alopecia totalis/universalis scalp (n=8). The RNA source kit depended on sample type: the PAXgene miRNA kit for fixed scalp, the miRNeasy kit for PBMCs, and the RNeasy kit for mouse skin. Amplification of TCRbeta CDR3 regions was done by immunoSEQ multiplex PCR using 35 Vbeta forward primers and 13 Jbeta reverse primers.

The paper's findings and limits, for the study overall: Compared with mice, TCR sequences shared between patients were less clear, possibly partly because of HLA diversity across the patient population. Higher clonality and more expanded CD8+ clones were observed in lesional scalp than in normal scalp, particularly in alopecia totalis/universalis, a finding suggestive of antigenic drive. Scalp TCR repertoire analysis is complicated because resident alphabeta T cells in normal human skin are also sequenced, whereas mouse skin is dominated by gammadelta T cells.

The time point label on this specimen signifies: baseline before oral tofacitinib. Lesional scalp punch biopsies and peripheral blood were collected from alopecia areata patients. PBMCs were separated by density centrifugation and stained for CD3, CD4 and CD8, after which CD4+ and CD8+ T cells were sorted on a FACSAria. CDR1 and CDR2, per the germline V gene, are ENHRY and SYGVKD. From the cysteine up to the phenylalanine, the CDR3 has a length of 14 residues. Only the CDR3 DNA stays, 42 bases, in frame from base 1. Trimming costs V 0 bases and J 11 bases, and their ends lie 16 bases apart. Sample: CD4+ T cells sorted from blood, taken at week 0. The sequence was obtained from a human donor with alopecia areata. The chain is encoded by TRBV10-3 joined to TRBJ1-1; the D gene is perhaps TRBD1, on 5 matching bases. The DNA sequence is TGTGCCATCAGTGAGTCTTTTTTGGGGGTGACGGCTTTCTTT. Its protein reads: CAISESFLGVTAFF.